This entry lists 15 T cell receptor beta chains sequenced from one sample in a study of CD8 T cells in Susac syndrome. Random hexamers primed reverse transcription of 0.5 to 1 ug RNA. TCRdb called the immunoSEQ multiplex PCR reads again in MiXCR, with one record for every CDR3 protein. The table has 140,000 to 150,000 distinct CDR3 sequences, approximately 95% seen once. Sequencing was done on a sample of CD4+ T cells from PBMCs. These receptors originate from a human donor with multiple sclerosis.

The CDR3 DNA reads TGTGCCAGCAGCCAAGGGGGACTAGCGGGAAACATTCAGTACTTC. Residues: CASSQGGLAGNIQYF. The J gene is TRBJ2-4, the V gene TRBV3-1, with 12 bases fitting TRBD2. The CDR3 sequence is 15 residues long. The V segment lost 1 base and the J segment 6 bases; nucleotides outside the gene matches: 1. Germline-derived CDR1 and CDR2 are LGHDT and YNNKEL (reference sequence).

This chain uses TRBV28 with TRBJ2-3; 10 bases are shared with TRBD2. With 5 bases clipped from V and 6 bases from J, the junction kept 8 bases outside the gene matches. CDR3 length equals 15 residues. CDR1 MDHEN and CDR2 SYDVKM come from the germline V gene. CDR3 protein: CASSTSGAGPDTQYF. The CDR3, as DNA: TGTGCCAGCAGTACTAGCGGGGCTGGTCCGGATACGCAGTATTTT.

V usage is TRBV29-1 and J usage is TRBJ1-2, with D perhaps matching TRBD1 (6 bases). Deletions cut 6 bases from V and 8 bases from J, with 16 bases between. CDR1 is SQVTM and CDR2 is ANQGSEA in the germline V gene. The CDR3 runs to 12 residues. CDR3 amino acids: CSVARGIWGYTF. The CDR3 coding sequence is TGCAGCGTAGCCAGGGGAATTTGGGGCTACACCTTC.

As regards this clonotype: The junction shows a germline mismatch at one end, possibly a read error. This chain uses TRBV6-6 with TRBJ1-2; D not certain. Germline V gene lookup returns CDR1 MNHNY and CDR2 SVGAGI (reference sequence). The CDR3 has 15 amino acids. CDR3 in DNA: TGTGCCAGCAGTGAGCGAAGACAAGGTCGTGCCCTGGACTCCTTC. Protein: CASSERRQGRALDSF.

The rearrangement links TRBV28 to TRBJ1-1; D is undetermined. CDR3 size: 12 residues. The V end lost 2 bases, the J end lost 6 bases, and 7 bases lay between the germline ends. Germline-derived CDR1 and CDR2 are MDHEN and SYDVKM. The CDR3 DNA reads as TGTGCCAGCAGTTTACAGTCCCCTGAAGCTTTCTTT. Translating gives CASSLQSPEAFF. Supplemented by reference TRBV28 and TRBJ1-1, the full variable domain reads DVKVTQSSRYLVKRTGEKVFLECVQDMDHENMFWYRQDPGLGLRLIYFSYDVKMKEKGDIPEGYSVSREKKERFSLILESASTNQTSMYLCASSLQSPEAFFGQGTRLTVV.

This chain joins TRBV12-3 or TRBV12-4 and TRBJ1-2; D not certain. The ends were cut back, 8 bases at V and 0 bases at J, with 13 bases in the middle. This CDR3 region has 14 residues. As DNA, the CDR3 is TGTGCCAGCGGAAAGGGCGTTGCTAACTATGGCTACACCTTC. Its translation is CASGKGVANYGYTF.

The chain links TRBV25-1 to TRBJ2-7; 10 nucleotides agree with TRBD1. J gave up 2 bases and V 3 bases, and 7 bases lay outside the gene matches. CDR3 length: 16 residues. Germline V gene sequence: CDR1 MGHDK, CDR2 SYGVNS. The CDR3 DNA sequence: TGTGCCAGCAGTGAGAGCCTCGGACAGGGGGCCTACGAGCAGTACTTC. Its protein is CASSESLGQGAYEQYF.

The J gene is TRBJ2-1, the V gene TRBV7-2; 9 bases fit TRBD1. The J segment lost 0 bases and the V segment lost 4 bases, leaving 7 bases of the junction unmatched. Germline CDR1 is SGHTA and CDR2 is FQGNSA. This CDR3 spans 17 amino acids. Written as DNA, the CDR3 is TGTGCCAGCAGCTCAGGGGGGACAGGGAGCTCCTACAATGAGCAGTTCTTC. It yields the protein CASSSGGTGSSYNEQFF.

This clonotype was seen a single time. This sequence joins TRBV9 and TRBJ2-7; 9 bases fit TRBD1. J lost 7 bases, V lost 4 bases, and 12 bases had no gene match. The CDR3 has 15 amino acids. Germline loops: CDR1 SGDLS, CDR2 YYNGEE. The CDR3 nucleotides read TGTGCCAGCAGCCTAGATCCGGACAGGGGCAATGAGCAGTACTTC. It specifies CASSLDPDRGNEQYF.

The gene calls are TRBV12-3 or TRBV12-4 and TRBJ2-7, with D maybe TRBD1 (6 bases). This CDR3 is 17 amino acids long. V shed 3 bases and J shed 2 bases, with 20 bases lying between them. The CDR3 bases are TGTGCCAGCAGTTTTGGGGGCCGGGCAGTACAAACCTACGAGCAGTACTTC. It codes for CASSFGGRAVQTYEQYF.

V gene TRBV29-1 combines with J gene TRBJ1-1; perhaps TRBD1 as D (5 bases). The CDR3 runs to 14 residues. V lost 3 bases and J 4 bases, leaving 15 bases between the germline ends. Germline assignment: CDR1 SQVTM and CDR2 ANQGSEA. The chain's CDR3 is CSVDNGGRGTEAFF. The CDR3 bases are TGCAGCGTTGATAACGGGGGGAGAGGCACTGAAGCTTTCTTT.

This clonotype was observed once. The rearrangement links TRBV20-1 to TRBJ2-7; 8 bases agree with TRBD1. J lost 0 bases, V lost 3 bases, and 4 bases had no gene match. Per the germline V gene, CDR1 is DFQATT and CDR2 is SNEGSKA (reference sequence). The CDR3 spans 14 residues. CDR3 sequence: CSASSGQVSYEQYF. CDR3 DNA sequence: TGCAGTGCTAGTTCGGGACAGGTCTCCTACGAGCAGTACTTC.

The gene calls are TRBV20-1 and TRBJ1-1; D is ambiguous. In germline, CDR1 is DFQATT, CDR2 SNEGSKA (reference sequence). V lost 5 bases and J lost 3, with 13 bases in between. CDR3 length: 13 residues. The CDR3 loop is CSAGSGRYTEAFF. CDR3 DNA: TGCAGTGCTGGGAGCGGTCGCTACACTGAAGCTTTCTTT.

The rearrangement uses TRBV7-3 and TRBJ2-1, with 9 bases aligning to TRBD1. Germline loops: CDR1 SGHTA, CDR2 FQGTGA. With V trimmed by 1 base and J by 5 bases, 15 bases remained unmatched. The CDR3 consists of 19 residues. For the CDR3, the DNA is TGTGCCAGCAGCTTAAGGGGCTCGTTGAGGGGACAGGGAAACAATGAGCAGTTCTTC. This encodes CASSLRGSLRGQGNNEQFF.

This rearrangement joins TRBV3-1 to TRBJ2-7, with TRBD1 as a possible D gene (6 bases). This CDR3 is built from 13 residues. Germline CDR1 LGHDT, CDR2 YNNKEL (reference sequence). V was trimmed by 8 bases and J by 1 base, leaving 12 bases between them. CDR3 coding DNA: TGTGCCAGCGGGGCCAGGGGATCCTACGAGCAGTACTTC. It translates to CASGARGSYEQYF.